These T cell receptor beta chains were read from a single sample in a study of T cells in Graves' hyperthyroidism and ophthalmopathy. TCRdb passed the multiplex PCR reads through MiXCR, listing each CDR3 protein once. The sample contains about 290,000 distinct CDR3 sequences, 10% to 15% of which appear only once. The specimen sequenced was blood. Every receptor here comes from a woman in her thirties with Graves' hyperthyroidism that later progressed to Graves' ophthalmopathy. The CDR3 runs from the conserved cysteine through the conserved F or W. The order of the fields is D gene, J gene, V gene, clone size, CDR3 DNA, CDR3 protein. A D gene is named only where the DNA matches it firmly. Rows may omit the clone size; those that give it use once, few, many or a size class.

D gene: -
J gene: TRBJ2-7
V gene: TRBV11-1
clone size: many
CDR3 DNA: TGTGCCAGCAGTAAGCGGCGGACAACCTACGAGCAGTACTTC
CDR3 protein: CASSKRRTTYEQYF

D gene: -
J gene: TRBJ2-7
V gene: TRBV10-3
clone size: many
CDR3 DNA: TGTGCCATCAGTCTGCAAGGAAGGAGTGGATACGAGCAGTACTTC
CDR3 protein: CAISLQGRSGYEQYF

D gene: -
J gene: TRBJ2-5
V gene: TRBV4-3
clone size: -
CDR3 DNA: TGCGCCAGCAGCCTGTTCGGGGGACAGACCCAGTACTTC
CDR3 protein: CASSLFGGQTQYF

D gene: TRBD1
J gene: TRBJ2-3
V gene: TRBV12-3/TRBV12-4
clone size: many
CDR3 DNA: TGTGCCAGCAGTCTAGCGGGACAGGGGGTTACAGATACGCAGTATTTT
CDR3 protein: CASSLAGQGVTDTQYF

D gene: TRBD2
J gene: TRBJ2-5
V gene: TRBV30
clone size: many
CDR3 DNA: TGTGCCTGGGGGACTAGCGGGAGTTCTCAGTACTTC
CDR3 protein: CAWGTSGSSQYF

D gene: TRBD2
J gene: TRBJ2-4
V gene: TRBV27
clone size: -
CDR3 DNA: TGTGCCAGCAGGACTAGCGGGGACGATAACATTCAGTACTTC
CDR3 protein: CASRTSGDDNIQYF

D gene: TRBD1
J gene: TRBJ1-2
V gene: TRBV6-2/TRBV6-3
clone size: many
CDR3 DNA: TGTGCCAGCAGTCTGACAGGGACTTCTAACTATGGCTACACCTTC
CDR3 protein: CASSLTGTSNYGYTF

D gene: TRBD1
J gene: TRBJ2-7
V gene: TRBV7-2
clone size: many
CDR3 DNA: TGTGCCAGCAGCTCGAGCCGGGACAGGGTGGCCGAGCAGTACTTC
CDR3 protein: CASSSSRDRVAEQYF

D gene: TRBD2
J gene: TRBJ2-7
V gene: TRBV7-8
clone size: many
CDR3 DNA: TGTGCCAGCAGCTCAGAGACTAGCGGGATTTACGAGCAGTACTTC
CDR3 protein: CASSSETSGIYEQYF

D gene: -
J gene: TRBJ2-5
V gene: TRBV12-3/TRBV12-4
clone size: many
CDR3 DNA: TGTGCCAGCAGTTTCACAGCCTTCCAAGAGACCCAGTACTTC
CDR3 protein: CASSFTAFQETQYF

D gene: TRBD2
J gene: TRBJ2-7
V gene: TRBV6-6
clone size: many
CDR3 DNA: TGTGCCAGCAGTTACAACGGAGGGAGGGACGAGCAGTACTTC
CDR3 protein: CASSYNGGRDEQYF

D gene: -
J gene: TRBJ2-3
V gene: TRBV20-1
clone size: many
CDR3 DNA: TGCAGTGCTAGATACTCGGTGTCAGATACGCAGTATTTT
CDR3 protein: CSARYSVSDTQYF

D gene: TRBD2
J gene: TRBJ2-3
V gene: TRBV6-5
clone size: many
CDR3 DNA: TGTGCCAGCAGTTACTCCGCCGCGGGGGGCACAGATACGCAGTATTTT
CDR3 protein: CASSYSAAGGTDTQYF

D gene: -
J gene: TRBJ2-7
V gene: TRBV10-3
clone size: many
CDR3 DNA: TGTGCCATCACTCGGGCACAGGGAGGGCCTGCCTACGAGCAGTACTTC
CDR3 protein: CAITRAQGGPAYEQYF

D gene: -
J gene: TRBJ1-5
V gene: TRBV2
clone size: -
CDR3 DNA: TGTGCCAGCAGCTTGTGGGGTGATAGCAATCAGCCCCAGCATTTT
CDR3 protein: CASSLWGDSNQPQHF

D gene: TRBD2
J gene: TRBJ2-1
V gene: TRBV6-2/TRBV6-3
clone size: -
CDR3 DNA: TGTGCCAGCAGTTACTCCGGGACTAGCGGGATTTGGTTCTTC
CDR3 protein: CASSYSGTSGIWFF